This record concerns one TCR beta chain sequence. This sample is part of a study of blood T cell repertoires in COVID-19. Turning to the study itself: There were acute and convalescent COVID-19 samples, and they came from the United States, Italy and Spain.

Per the original data handling: Nucleated cell counts were estimated from reference gene primer amplification. Profiled with immunoSEQ multiplex PCR; TCRdb holds only in-frame clones, not every one. The V and J calls and clone size are taken from that table; D and trimming were inferred from the DNA. Seen here are under 200,000 clones, 83% observed once, and the top ten hold about 1.5%. CDR1 and CDR2 from the germline V gene are SGHTA and FQGNSA. V lost 5 bases to trimming and J lost 7 bases; unmatched junction nucleotides: 5. The CDR3 is 14 residues long. V and J are TRBV7-2 and TRBJ1-2; TRBD1 matches at 12 bases. The receptor was isolated from a human donor in a cohort sampled during active COVID-19. Sequencing was performed on peripheral blood. CDR3 amino acids: CASSPGTGGGGYTF. The CDR3 nucleotides read TGTGCCAGCAGCCCCGGGACAGGGGGCGGTGGCTACACCTTC.